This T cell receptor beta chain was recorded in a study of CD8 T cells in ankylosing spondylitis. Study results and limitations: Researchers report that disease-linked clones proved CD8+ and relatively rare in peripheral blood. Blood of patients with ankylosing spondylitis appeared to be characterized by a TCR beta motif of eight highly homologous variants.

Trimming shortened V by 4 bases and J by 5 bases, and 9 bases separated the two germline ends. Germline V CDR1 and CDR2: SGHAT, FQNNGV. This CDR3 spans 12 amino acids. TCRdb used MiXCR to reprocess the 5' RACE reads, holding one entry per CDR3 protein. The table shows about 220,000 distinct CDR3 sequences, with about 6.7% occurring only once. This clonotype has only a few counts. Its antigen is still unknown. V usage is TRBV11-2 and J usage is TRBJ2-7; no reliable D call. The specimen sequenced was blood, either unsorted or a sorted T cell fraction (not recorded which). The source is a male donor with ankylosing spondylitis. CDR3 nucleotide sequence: TGTGCCAGCAGCTCCACTCGAAACGAGCAGTACTTC. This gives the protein CASSSTRNEQYF.